These T cell receptor beta chains were read from a single sample in a study of T-cell memory formation after mild COVID-19. Using its own MiXCR run on the 5' RACE reads, TCRdb lists one record per CDR3 protein. The sample yields 300,000 to 350,000 distinct CDR3 sequences, around 13% seen once. Sequenced material: PBMCs or a T cell subset sorted from them (not recorded which). The receptors shown here come from a man younger than 35 who had mild COVID-19 (a few samples of this study predate the infection). Cell type and time point are not known. Each CDR3 is given with its conserved first and last residue. D genes are given only for firm matches. Size is stated for part of the rows, as once, few or many counts, or as a class when the clone is expanded.

few	17	TRBV11-2	TRBD2	TRBJ2-5	TGTGCCAGCAGCCCTCCGGGACTAGCGGGGGGGCCGGAGACCCAGTACTTC	CASSPPGLAGGPETQYF
many	14	TRBV4-3	TRBD1	TRBJ2-5	TGCGCCAGCAGCCAAGGCGACAGGGAAGAGACCCAGTACTTC	CASSQGDREETQYF
.	13	TRBV2	TRBD1	TRBJ1-2	TGTGCCAGCATGAGGGACAGGGGCTATGGCTACACCTTC	CASMRDRGYGYTF
many	15	TRBV7-6	.	TRBJ2-5	TGTGCCAGCAGCTTATCATCGTTGTTCCAAGAGACCCAGTACTTC	CASSLSSLFQETQYF
many	13	TRBV7-3	TRBD2	TRBJ2-1	TGTGCCAGCAGCCGGTGGGGGGGCAATGAGCAGTTCTTC	CASSRWGGNEQFF
.	15	TRBV7-2	.	TRBJ2-4	TGTGCCAGCGGCCTAGGGGGGGCCACGGAAAACATTCAGTACTTC	CASGLGGATENIQYF
few	15	TRBV7-9	.	TRBJ2-5	TGTGCCAGCAGCTTCAGCGCGGGGAGGCAAGAGACCCAGTACTTC	CASSFSAGRQETQYF
.	13	TRBV5-5	TRBD1	TRBJ1-1	TGTGCCAGCAGCTTGGGGGACAGGGGAGAAGCTTTCTTT	CASSLGDRGEAFF
few	17	TRBV4-1	.	TRBJ1-3	TGCGCCAGCAGTCCGGAGGGGTTCGAAGACTCTGGAAACACCATATATTTT	CASSPEGFEDSGNTIYF
few	19	TRBV5-1	.	TRBJ2-7	TGCGCCAGCAGCTTGGCCGCGATGCGGGCCCAGATCAGCTCCTACGAGCAGTACTTC	CASSLAAMRAQISSYEQYF
few	16	TRBV7-2	TRBD1	TRBJ1-4	TGTGCCAGCAGCTGGGGAGACAGGGGCACTAATGAAAAACTGTTTTTT	CASSWGDRGTNEKLFF
.	14	TRBV18	.	TRBJ1-4	TGTGCCAGCTCACCAGGGACTATGGGTGAAAAACTGTTTTTT	CASSPGTMGEKLFF
few	15	TRBV7-9	.	TRBJ1-6	TGTGCCAGCAGCTTACCGGGACTAAGCTATCAAGCCCTCCACTTT	CASSLPGLSYQALHF
few	12	TRBV13	TRBD1	TRBJ2-1	TGTGCCAGCAGCCTCGGGACAGGGAGGAGATTCTTC	CASSLGTGRRFF
.	14	TRBV9	.	TRBJ2-3	TGTGCCAGCAGCCCCCGGGGGATGAGAGATACGCAGTATTTT	CASSPRGMRDTQYF
.	14	TRBV7-8	.	TRBJ2-3	TGTGCCAGCACACCGAGACGGGGCGCAGATACGCAGTATTTT	CASTPRRGADTQYF
.	14	TRBV5-5	.	TRBJ1-5	TGTGCCAGCAGCCCGAACGGGGGTAGTCAGCCCAAGCATTTT	CASSPNGGSQPKHF
.	14	TRBV6-1	.	TRBJ1-3	TGTGCCAGCAGTGAACACGAGTCTGGAAACACCATATATTTT	CASSEHESGNTIYF
many	11	TRBV12-3/TRBV12-4	.	TRBJ2-4	TGTGCCAGCAGAATAGGAGACATTCAGTACTTC	CASRIGDIQYF
.	11	TRBV12-3/TRBV12-4	.	TRBJ1-2	TGTGCCAGCAGGCGGAACTATGGCTACACCTTC	CASRRNYGYTF